Shown below are 20 T cell receptor beta chains from a single sample sequenced in a study of T cell responses to AZD1222 COVID-19 vaccine (dated by TCRdb to the early 2020s). The library was generated by the immunoSEQ multiplex PCR assay. Drawn from immuneACCESS, this table holds only the in-frame rearrangements with V and J called that TCRdb kept. Clones are partly lost; checked studies trace under half to an unresolved V gene and leave the rest unexplained. This sample's clone table shows about 140,000 clones. The ten largest clones take up around 2.4% of the sample. The sample's time point label, decoded: baseline before first vaccination. The sequenced sample was peripheral blood. Every receptor here comes from an adult in good health.

This CDR3 is CASRHGDRGLQPQHF. In DNA form, the CDR3 reads TGTGCCAGCAGACACGGAGACAGGGGGCTTCAGCCCCAGCATTTT. The chain has TRBV6-6 and TRBJ1-5; 10 positions agree with TRBD1. The junction had 8 bases not matched to a gene; V was cut back by 6 bases and J by 6 bases. This CDR3 contains 15 residues. The V gene's germline CDR1 is MNHNY and CDR2 SVGAGI (reference sequence).

This chain joins TRBV29-1 and TRBJ1-1; D is undetermined. Germline-derived CDR1 and CDR2 are SQVTM and ANQGSEA. The CDR3 has 12 amino acids. V was cut by 3 bases and J by 7 bases, with 12 bases left in between. CDR3 sequence reads: CSVEGFRGEAFF. As DNA, the CDR3 is TGCAGCGTTGAGGGGTTTCGGGGTGAAGCTTTCTTT.

The genes are TRBV27 and TRBJ1-1; the match to TRBD1 covers 9 bases. CDR1 is MNHEY, CDR2 SMNVEV, per germline (reference sequence). The CDR3 sequence is 14 residues long. The ends lost 5 bases at V and 5 bases at J; junction bases unmatched: 6. CDR3 sequence reads: CASSLSGTGTEAFF. The CDR3 DNA sequence: TGTGCCAGCAGTCTCTCCGGGACAGGGACTGAAGCTTTCTTT.

The chain links TRBV19 to TRBJ1-2; D is possibly TRBD1 (5 bases). In germline, CDR1 is LNHDA, CDR2 SQIVND (reference sequence). The CDR3 is made up of 15 amino acids. Trimming shortened V by 7 bases and J by 4 bases, and 19 bases separated the two germline ends. The CDR3 DNA is TGTGCCAGTACGGGCCGAGGGAGGGACGTCTATGGCTACACCTTC. It yields the protein CASTGRGRDVYGYTF.

V usage is TRBV19 and J usage is TRBJ2-7, with D possibly TRBD2 on 7 matching bases. Germline V gene sequence: CDR1 LNHDA, CDR2 SQIVND (reference sequence). V lost 2 bases and J 3 bases, leaving 20 bases between the germline ends. The CDR3 is made up of 17 amino acids. DNA of the CDR3: TGTGCCAGTAGTATAAAGTTCGGGGGGCAGGTACGCTACGAGCAGTACTTC. It yields the protein CASSIKFGGQVRYEQYF.

The rearrangement joins TRBV3-1 (or the pseudogene TRBV3-2) to TRBJ1-1; D not certain. CDR1 LGHDT and CDR2 YNNKEL come from the germline V gene (reference sequence). With 5 bases removed from V and 0 bases from J, the gap between germline ends came to 7 bases. The CDR3 covers 13 residues. CDR3 DNA sequence: TGTGCCAGCAGCACAGTGGTGAACACTGAAGCTTTCTTT. It is translated as CASSTVVNTEAFF.

The rearrangement links TRBV7-2 to TRBJ2-2; D gene uncertain. Trimming pared 3 bases from V and 5 bases from J, leaving 1 base between. CDR3 length: 11 residues. Per the germline V gene, CDR1 is SGHTA and CDR2 is FQGNSA. The CDR3 DNA sequence: TGTGCCAGCAGCTTTACCGGGGAGCTGTTTTTT. This sequence encodes CASSFTGELFF. Combining the CDR3 with reference TRBV7-2 and TRBJ2-2 gives the whole variable domain GAGVSQSPSNKVTEKGKDVELRCDPISGHTALYWYRQSLGQGLEFLIYFQGNSAPDKSGLPSDRFSAERTGGSVSTLTIQRTQQEDSAVYLCASSFTGELFFGEGSRLTVL.

The chain links TRBV11-3 to TRBJ1-6, with unresolved D. CDR3 length: 15 amino acids. V was trimmed by 5 bases and J by 5 bases, leaving 13 bases between them. Germline assignment: CDR1 SGHNT and CDR2 YENEEA. Written as DNA, the CDR3 is TGTGCCAGCAGCCCCCGGCAGGACCATAATTCACCCCTCCACTTT. Its translation is CASSPRQDHNSPLHF.

The chain recombines TRBV28 with TRBJ1-2, with D hard to call. Germline V gives CDR1 MDHEN, CDR2 SYDVKM. V was pared by 6 bases and J by 4 bases, with 15 bases between. The CDR3 length is 14 residues. The CDR3 here is CASSPLVELYGYTF. The CDR3 bases are TGTGCCAGCAGCCCCCTCGTAGAGCTCTATGGCTACACCTTC.

V gene TRBV2 combines with J gene TRBJ1-1, with TRBD1 matching 7 bases. This CDR3 has 13 amino acids. Trimming at V came to 10 bases and at J to 0 bases, leaving 5 bases not matched to a gene. Germline V gene sequence: CDR1 SNHLY, CDR2 FYNNEI. Written as DNA, the CDR3 is TGTGCCATTCTCAGGGGGGTGAACACTGAAGCTTTCTTT. The encoded protein is CAILRGVNTEAFF.

This chain uses TRBV11-3 with TRBJ2-2; D perhaps matches TRBD1 (6 bases). This CDR3 is 16 amino acids long. Per the germline V gene, CDR1 is SGHNT and CDR2 is YENEEA. V shed 3 bases and J shed 6 bases, with 17 bases lying between them. As DNA, the CDR3 is TGTGCCAGCAGCTTGGTCAGGGGCAATTGGGCCGGGGAGCTGTTTTTT. Its translation is CASSLVRGNWAGELFF. Full variable domain (remainder filled in from reference TRBV11-3 and TRBJ2-2): EAGVVQSPRYKIIEKKQPVAFWCNPISGHNTLYWYLQNLGQGPELLIRYENEEAVDDSQLPKDRFSAERLKGVDSTLKIQPAELGDSAVYLCASSLVRGNWAGELFFGEGSRLTVL.

The rearrangement joins TRBV29-1 to TRBJ1-2; maybe TRBD1 (5 bases). CDR1 and CDR2 from the germline V gene are SQVTM and ANQGSEA. The CDR3 consists of 13 residues. Trimming removed 0 bases at V and 5 bases at J, with 10 bases between. The CDR3 here is CSVEDGGRYGYTF. The CDR3 DNA sequence: TGCAGCGTTGAAGATGGGGGGAGATATGGCTACACCTTC.

The rearrangement links TRBV7-2 to TRBJ2-3; 12 nucleotides match TRBD2. The CDR3 consists of 17 residues. Germline CDR1 SGHTA, CDR2 FQGNSA. With V trimmed by 5 bases and J by 4 bases, 10 bases remained unmatched. The CDR3 DNA reads as TGTGCCAGCAGCACGACACCTAGCGGGGGGGCCGCAGATACGCAGTATTTT. It translates to CASSTTPSGGAADTQYF.

The J gene is TRBJ2-7, the V gene TRBV30; D remains ambiguous. This CDR3 contains 13 residues. V lost 0 bases, J lost 1 base, and 7 bases lay in between. Germline V lookup: CDR1 GTSNPN, CDR2 SVGIG (reference sequence). CDR3 DNA sequence: TGTGCCTGGAGTGTGTCTCAGTCCTACGAGCAGTACTTC. Amino acid sequence: CAWSVSQSYEQYF.

V and J are TRBV29-1 and TRBJ1-1; 9 nucleotides align to TRBD1. V gave up 6 bases and J gave up 3 bases; unmatched junction bases: 5. CDR1 is SQVTM and CDR2 is ANQGSEA in the germline V gene. This CDR3 has 13 residues. The CDR3 sequence: CSVDRGVDTEAFF. The CDR3 nucleotides read TGCAGCGTGGACAGGGGAGTGGACACTGAAGCTTTCTTT. The variable domain in full, with the rest retrieved from reference TRBV29-1 and TRBJ1-1, is SAVISQKPSRDICQRGTSLTIQCQVDSQVTMMFWYRQQPGQSLTLIATANQGSEATYESGFVIDKFPISRPNLTFSTLTVSNMSPEDSSIYLCSVDRGVDTEAFFGQGTRLTVV.

The genes are TRBV11-1 and TRBJ1-3, with unresolved D. Deletions cut 2 bases from V and 0 bases from J, with 11 bases between. This CDR3 spans 16 amino acids. Germline-derived CDR1 and CDR2 are SGHAT and FQDESV (reference sequence). CDR3 bases: TGTGCCAGCAGCTTACTCAGCGGCAGCTCTGGAAACACCATATATTTT. This sequence encodes CASSLLSGSSGNTIYF.

This rearrangement joins TRBV15 to TRBJ2-1, with TRBD2 matching over 8 bases. Germline trimming cut 2 bases from V and 6 bases from J; bases unmatched to any gene: 6. Germline V gives CDR1 LNHNV, CDR2 YYDKDF (reference sequence). This CDR3 spans 15 amino acids. The CDR3 spells CATSRTGGDINEQFF. In nucleotides, the CDR3 is TGTGCCACCAGCAGAACCGGGGGGGATATCAATGAGCAGTTCTTC.

The chain couples TRBV4-1 to TRBJ1-1; 9 nucleotides agree with TRBD1. V dropped 0 bases and J dropped 4; count of bases not matched to a gene: 6. Germline assignment: CDR1 MGHRA and CDR2 YSYEKL. This CDR3 has 16 residues. In nucleotides, the CDR3 is TGCGCCAGCAGCCAAGATTGGGACAGGGCGGGCACTGAAGCTTTCTTT. Encoded protein: CASSQDWDRAGTEAFF.

The rearrangement uses TRBV19 and TRBJ2-5; 13 positions agree with TRBD2. The CDR3 contains 20 residues. With 5 bases clipped from V and 7 bases from J, the junction kept 22 bases outside the gene matches. The germline V gene has CDR1 LNHDA and CDR2 SQIVND (reference sequence). CDR3 nucleotides: TGTGCCAGTAGTCCTGGGGCCCTCGGACTAGCGGGGGCCCCCAGTGGGACCCAGTACTTC. Encoded protein: CASSPGALGLAGAPSGTQYF.

CDR3 bases: TGTGCCAGCAGTACCCAGAGGACTGGGGCCAACGTCCTGACTTTC. Translating it yields CASSTQRTGANVLTF. The rearrangement links TRBV28 to TRBJ2-6; D unresolved. The germline gives CDR1 MDHEN, CDR2 SYDVKM. CDR3 length: 15 amino acids. Between the trimmed V and J ends, which lost 5 bases and 2 bases, there was a span of 10 bases.